This is a list of T cell receptor beta chains from one sample in a study of breast tumors, draining lymph nodes, adjacent tissues. TCRdb independently ran MiXCR on the multiplex PCR reads; one entry per CDR3 protein. The table shows 140,000 to 150,000 distinct CDR3 sequences, with less than 35% occurring only once. Sequences were obtained from axillary lymph node tissue. Every receptor here comes from a female donor with breast cancer. Some clones in this sample may be carry-over from other donors' samples. Each CDR3 is given with its conserved first and last residue.

V gene	J gene	CDR3 protein
TRBV19	TRBJ1-3	CASSIPGSGNTIYF
TRBV15	TRBJ2-7	CATSSRDRTTYEQYF
TRBV20-1	TRBJ1-3	CSAPDRVSGNTIYF
TRBV7-8	TRBJ2-2	CASSLNPASSGGELFF
TRBV2	TRBJ1-2	CASSDGVTDPYGYTF
TRBV14	TRBJ2-3	CASSQATGSRDILADTQYF
TRBV20-1	TRBJ1-4	CSASTGNEKLFF
TRBV10-3	TRBJ2-7	CAISQEHPYEQYF
TRBV12-3/TRBV12-4	TRBJ1-2	CASSLYGVFGYTF
TRBV19	TRBJ1-6	CASSMGVGSPLHF
TRBV30	TRBJ1-5	CAWSVRGTGVQPQHF
TRBV5-1	TRBJ1-2	CASSRWDGSLNYGYTF
TRBV5-8	TRBJ1-5	CASNQGQGPNQPQHF
TRBV7-2	TRBJ1-2	CANSLYRFDGCTF
TRBV7-2	TRBJ2-5	CASSVGSGHQETQYF
TRBV30	TRBJ1-4	CAWDRDRPGKLFF
TRBV7-6	TRBJ1-6	CASSLGPPNSPLHF
TRBV9	TRBJ2-1	CASSALSGGAMGNEQFF
TRBV7-2	TRBJ1-4	CASSLVERDRGRKLFF
TRBV7-9	TRBJ2-7	CASSLWSGLATYEQYF
TRBV5-4	TRBJ2-5	CASSLGLPGFVAKETQYF
TRBV20-1	TRBJ2-3	CSARAWRISTDTQYF
TRBV7-6	TRBJ2-5	CASSLNEGGRETQHF
TRBV7-9	TRBJ1-5	CASSGRVGETSNQPQHF
TRBV25-1	TRBJ2-5	CASRDPRTAKETQYF
TRBV28	TRBJ2-3	CASSSRRGGSLDTQYF
TRBV20-1	TRBJ1-6	CSANPGASNSPLHF
TRBV9	TRBJ1-5	CASSKSPETNQPQHF
TRBV6-1	TRBJ1-4	CAGSQSGGNEKPFF
TRBV12-3/TRBV12-4	TRBJ1-2	CASSFEARRSGYTF
TRBV11-3	TRBJ1-3	CASSKPRDKLWKHHIF
TRBV7-9	TRBJ1-1	CASSLLIGVENTEAFF
TRBV2	TRBJ1-2	CASKGGILRGYGYTF
TRBV7-6	TRBJ2-2	CASSRNRGGELFF
TRBV19	TRBJ1-1	CASSSPPLQSGKTEAFF
TRBV11-3	TRBJ2-5	CASSKGGGETQYF
TRBV5-8	TRBJ1-5	CASSLASVSLSNQPQHF
TRBV4-1	TRBJ1-2	CASSPRFAVSGQGSYTF
TRBV18	TRBJ1-4	CASSPNRAEKLFF
TRBV29-1	TRBJ1-1	CSVEGLGRRAFF
TRBV14	TRBJ2-1	CASRDREDTFF
TRBV7-9	TRBJ2-6	CASKGGGMGSGANVLTF
TRBV2	TRBJ1-2	CASSGAGGFGYTF
TRBV18	TRBJ2-7	CASSPSAGRYEQYF
TRBV5-4	TRBJ2-5	CASSLPPSGRGVETQYF
TRBV12-3/TRBV12-4	TRBJ2-7	CASNYRGQVYEQYF
TRBV5-6	TRBJ1-2	CASSFGRGTNYGYTF
TRBV4-3	TRBJ1-2	CASSDRAGLGDGYTF